A single sample is the source of the 17 T cell receptor beta chains below, sequenced in a study of brain T cells in children with intractable seizures. Sequencing was performed with immunoSEQ multiplex PCR; in TCRdb, only in-frame clones are kept and a portion is missing. The repertoire consists of over 95,000 clones, with 85% to 95% occurring once and the leading ten covering 3.5% to 4.5%. The material sequenced was peripheral blood, taken at surgery. These receptors all stem from a boy younger than two with hemimegalencephaly and intractable seizures.

This chain joins TRBV4-1 and TRBJ2-1; TRBD2 matches 16 bases. This CDR3 region has 18 residues. Per germline, CDR1 MGHRA and CDR2 YSYEKL. The junction had 4 bases not matched to a gene; V was cut back by 4 bases and J by 1 base. This chain's CDR3 is CASSPGLAGGPSYNEQFF. The CDR3 DNA reads TGCGCCAGCAGCCCGGGACTAGCGGGAGGGCCGTCCTACAATGAGCAGTTCTTC.

This clone was counted a single time. The chain couples TRBV5-1 to TRBJ2-2, with 11 nucleotides matching TRBD2. J lost 5 bases, V lost 4 bases, and 13 bases had no gene match. This CDR3 has 18 residues. Germline loops: CDR1 SGHRS, CDR2 YFSETQ. The CDR3 is CASSPMGTSGSGTGELFF. The CDR3 DNA follows: TGCGCCAGCAGCCCAATGGGAACTAGCGGGAGTGGGACCGGGGAGCTGTTTTTT.

This chain uses TRBV7-9 with TRBJ2-1, with D uncertain. This CDR3 is 14 amino acids long. In germline, CDR1 is SEHNR, CDR2 FQNEAQ (reference sequence). Trimming stripped 5 bases from V and 7 bases from J, with 15 bases between. The CDR3 loop is CASSLHFTVNEQFF. The CDR3 region has the DNA TGTGCCAGCAGCCTTCACTTTACCGTGAATGAGCAGTTCTTC.

This clone was seen a few times. The rearrangement joins TRBV24-1 to TRBJ1-5; weak D call: TRBD1 (5 bases). The CDR3 runs 13 residues. In germline, CDR1 is KGHDR, CDR2 SFDVKD. With 11 bases removed from V and 2 bases from J, the gap between germline ends came to 12 bases. The CDR3 DNA is TGTGCCAGCGCCCGGGGGGGCAATCAGCCCCAGCATTTT. Its translation: CASARGGNQPQHF.

Here the CDR3 reads CASSLALALSSYEQYF. Written as DNA, the CDR3 is TGTGCCAGCAGCCTCGCCCTAGCGTTGAGCTCCTACGAGCAGTACTTC. V is TRBV2 and J is TRBJ2-7; D is possibly TRBD2 (6 bases). Trimming took off 6 bases at V and 0 bases at J, with 18 bases between the two ends. This CDR3 region has 16 residues. The V gene's germline CDR1 is SNHLY and CDR2 FYNNEI.

The rearrangement uses TRBV28 and TRBJ2-1; D is perhaps TRBD1 (6 bases). CDR3 length: 13 amino acids. The V gene lost 8 bases and the J gene lost 8 bases, with 16 bases spanning the gap. CDR1 is MDHEN and CDR2 is SYDVKM in the germline V gene. The CDR3 coding sequence is TGTGCCAGCGACGAGGGGTACAGGGATGAGCAGTTCTTC. Protein sequence: CASDEGYRDEQFF.

The rearrangement uses TRBV29-1 and TRBJ2-1; D is perhaps TRBD2 (5 bases). The germline V and J ends were trimmed by 3 bases and 0 bases, with 12 bases remaining between them. Germline V gene lookup returns CDR1 SQVTM and CDR2 ANQGSEA. The CDR3 consists of 15 residues. The CDR3 loop is CSVDLSVSSYNEQFF. In nucleotides, the CDR3 is TGCAGCGTTGACCTTAGCGTGAGCTCCTACAATGAGCAGTTCTTC.

The rearrangement joins TRBV7-2 to TRBJ1-3; D possibly corresponds to TRBD1 (6 bases). Germline V gene data show CDR1 as SGHTA and CDR2 as FQGNSA. The V gene lost 5 bases and the J gene lost 8 bases, with 16 bases spanning the gap. The CDR3 covers 14 residues. CDR3 residues: CASSPGRGLDTIYF. CDR3 bases: TGTGCCAGCAGCCCCGGAAGGGGGTTAGACACCATATATTTT.

The chain's CDR3 is CASRSRPAGHKENIQYF. The DNA for the CDR3 is TGTGCCAGCAGGAGTCGACCCGCGGGGCACAAGGAAAACATTCAGTACTTC. The chain employs TRBV5-8 and TRBJ2-4; D is perhaps TRBD2 (6 bases). V was shortened by 5 bases and J by 5 bases, with 23 bases between the two germline ends. This CDR3 contains 17 residues. Germline CDR1 SGHTS, CDR2 YDEGEE. Using reference TRBV5-8 and TRBJ2-4 for the parts outside the CDR3, the full variable domain is EAGVTQSPTHLIKTRGQQATLRCSPISGHTSVYWYQQALGLGLQFLLWYDEGEERNRGNFPPRFSGRQFPNYSSELNVNALELEDSALYLCASRSRPAGHKENIQYFGAGTRLSVL.

The V gene is TRBV3-1 (or the pseudogene TRBV3-2), the J gene TRBJ1-3, with no clear D. The V end was cut by 4 bases, the J end by 4 bases, with 14 bases between. This CDR3 comprises 15 residues. Germline V gene data show CDR1 as LGHDT and CDR2 as YNNKEL (reference sequence). The CDR3 nucleotides are TGTGCCAGCAGCCGCGGATCGGTATCCGGAAACACCATATATTTT. It translates to CASSRGSVSGNTIYF.

The chain uses TRBV5-5 and TRBJ2-7, with D possibly being TRBD1 (5 bases). Germline V gene lookup returns CDR1 SGHKS and CDR2 YYEKEE (reference sequence). V was shortened by 4 bases and J by 4 bases, with 18 bases between the two germline ends. The CDR3 has 15 residues. In nucleotides, the CDR3 is TGTGCCAGCAGCGCGACAGAGCCTACTTGGTACGAGCAGTACTTC. Residues: CASSATEPTWYEQYF. The full variable domain, in which reference TRBV5-5 and TRBJ2-7 provide the parts outside the CDR3, is DAGVTQSPTHLIKTRGQQVTLRCSPISGHKSVSWYQQVLGQGPQFIFQYYEKEERGRGNFPDRFSARQFPNYSSELNVNALLLGDSALYLCASSATEPTWYEQYFGPGTRLTVT.

J is TRBJ2-5 and V is TRBV5-4; 7 bases match TRBD2. This CDR3 spans 16 amino acids. Germline CDR1 SGHNT, CDR2 YYREEE (reference sequence). After removal of 4 bases from V and 1 base from J, the junction contained 10 bases not matched to a gene. The CDR3 DNA reads as TGTGCCAGCAGCCTAGGGACTACCCGAATCCAAGAGACCCAGTACTTC. It yields the protein CASSLGTTRIQETQYF.

The rearrangement joins TRBV28 to TRBJ2-3; D not certain. The CDR3 runs to 13 residues. Trimming shortened V by 7 bases and J by 6 bases, and 14 bases separated the two germline ends. Per the germline V gene, CDR1 is MDHEN and CDR2 is SYDVKM. CDR3 sequence: CASTQTSGDTQYF. CDR3 DNA sequence: TGTGCCAGCACCCAAACCTCCGGGGATACGCAGTATTTT.

The chain has TRBV5-1 and TRBJ2-3; D is undetermined. Germline lookup yields CDR1 SGHRS and CDR2 YFSETQ. CDR3 length: 14 amino acids. The V gene lost 1 base and the J gene lost 6 bases, with 12 bases spanning the gap. In DNA, the CDR3 is TGCGCCAGCAGCTTGTTGGCAGATGGGGATACGCAGTATTTT. Translating it yields CASSLLADGDTQYF.

The chain couples TRBV10-3 to TRBJ2-7, with D perhaps assigned TRBD1 or TRBD2 (5 bases each). The V end was cut by 11 bases, the J end by 7 bases, with 15 bases between. Per germline, CDR1 ENHRY and CDR2 SYGVKD. The length of the CDR3 is 11 residues. The CDR3 sequence is CAGGGDTEQYF. The CDR3 DNA follows: TGTGCCGGGGGTGGGGATACTGAGCAGTACTTC.

This chain links TRBV5-1 with TRBJ2-7; 8 nucleotides match TRBD2. V gave up 1 base and J gave up 2 bases; unmatched junction bases: 5. Per the germline V gene, CDR1 is SGHRS and CDR2 is YFSETQ. CDR3 length: 15 residues. The chain's CDR3 is CASSLNFGRAYEQYF. CDR3 nucleotide sequence: TGCGCCAGCAGCTTGAACTTCGGGAGGGCCTACGAGCAGTACTTC.

This clone was picked up one time. The gene calls are TRBV24-1 and TRBJ1-5; D is uncertain. The V and J ends lost 0 bases and 7 bases respectively, with 15 bases between them. There are 16 residues in the CDR3. Germline CDR1 and CDR2: KGHDR and SFDVKD. The CDR3 region is CATSDLAGGPKQPQHF. The CDR3 DNA sequence: TGTGCCACCAGTGATTTGGCCGGAGGCCCAAAGCAGCCCCAGCATTTT.